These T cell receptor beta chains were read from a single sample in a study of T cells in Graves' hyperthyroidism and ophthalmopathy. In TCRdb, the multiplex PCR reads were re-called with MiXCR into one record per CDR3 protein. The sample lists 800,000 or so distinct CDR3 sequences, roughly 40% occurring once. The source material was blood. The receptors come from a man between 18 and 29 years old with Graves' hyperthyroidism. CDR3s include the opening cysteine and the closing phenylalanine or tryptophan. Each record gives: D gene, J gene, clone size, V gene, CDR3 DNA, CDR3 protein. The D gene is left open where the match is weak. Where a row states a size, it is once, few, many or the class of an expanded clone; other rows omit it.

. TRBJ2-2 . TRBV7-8 TGTGCCAGCAGGATTCAAATTAGAGGTGGCGCCGGGGAGCTGTTTTTT CASRIQIRGGAGELFF
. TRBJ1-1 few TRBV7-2 TGTGCCAGCAGCTTTAGTCCAGGACAGAACACTGAAGCTTTCTTT CASSFSPGQNTEAFF
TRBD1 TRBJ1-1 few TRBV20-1 TGCAGTGCTAGCCCCCGGGACAGAGCGCTGAACACTGAAGCTTTCTTT CSASPRDRALNTEAFF
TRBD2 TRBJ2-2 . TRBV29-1 TGCAGCGTTGAAGGGATTAGCGGGGCCCCCGGGGAGCTGTTTTTT CSVEGISGAPGELFF
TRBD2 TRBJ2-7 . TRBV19 TGTGCCAGTCGGACTAGCGGGAGTGTCTACGAGCATTACTTC CASRTSGSVYEHYF
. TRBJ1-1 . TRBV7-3 TGCGCCAGCAGCCAACCACAGCCCGGGGCCACTGAAGCTTTCTTT CASSQPQPGATEAFF
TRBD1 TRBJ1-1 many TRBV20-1 TGCAGTGCTTCGACAGGGATCGGGGAAGCTTTCTTT CSASTGIGEAFF
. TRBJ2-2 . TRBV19 TGTGCCAGTAGCTGGGACGGATACACCGGGGAGCTGTTTTTT CASSWDGYTGELFF
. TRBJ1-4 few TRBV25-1 TGTGCCAGCAGTCCTGAGTTTCGGGAAAAACTGTTTTTT CASSPEFREKLFF
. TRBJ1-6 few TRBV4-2 TGTGCCAGCAGCCAAGAAGAGTCACCCCTCCACTTT CASSQEESPLHF
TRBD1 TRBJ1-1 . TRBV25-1 TGTGCCAGCAGACGGACAGGGGGCGGCGGCACTGAAGCTTTCTTT CASRRTGGGGTEAFF
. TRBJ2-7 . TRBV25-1 TGTGCCAGCAGTTTTGGTCCAGGGAGCTCCTACGAGCAGTACTTC CASSFGPGSSYEQYF
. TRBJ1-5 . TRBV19 TGTGCCAGTAGTCCCGCTCCGGGGCCCCAGCATTTT CASSPAPGPQHF
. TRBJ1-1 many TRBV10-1 TGCGCCAGCAGGTCCACCCTGAACACTGAAGCTTTCTTT CASRSTLNTEAFF
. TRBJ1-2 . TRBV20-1 TGCAGTGCAGTAGGATACCCGAGGGAGGTGGACTATGGCTACACCTTC CSAVGYPREVDYGYTF
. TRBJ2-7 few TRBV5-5 TGTGCCAGCAGACAGTTACTCTCCTACGAGCAGTACTTC CASRQLLSYEQYF
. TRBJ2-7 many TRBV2 TGTGCCAGCACCTGGGGAAGGGGAGCCTCCTACGAGCAGTACTTC CASTWGRGASYEQYF
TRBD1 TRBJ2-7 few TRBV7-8 TGTGCCAGCAGCAAGACAGGGGGCGGCTACGAGCAGTACTTC CASSKTGGGYEQYF
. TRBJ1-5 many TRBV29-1 TGCAGCGTCCCAGGGGCTCCCAATCAGCCCCAGCATTTT CSVPGAPNQPQHF
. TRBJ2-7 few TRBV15 TGTGCCACCAGCAAAGATCCCGGGACATTTCAGAGCGAGCAGTACTTC CATSKDPGTFQSEQYF
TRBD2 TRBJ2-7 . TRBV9 TGTGCCAGCAGCCCTACTAGCGGGAGGGTCTACGAGCAGTACTTC CASSPTSGRVYEQYF
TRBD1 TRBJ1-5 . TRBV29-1 TGCAGCGTATCCTCCGGGACAGGGGATTTTGGTCAGCCCCAGCATTTT CSVSSGTGDFGQPQHF
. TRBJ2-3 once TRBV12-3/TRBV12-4 TGTGCCAGCAGTTTCTCCGGAATAGATACGCAGTATTTT CASSFSGIDTQYF
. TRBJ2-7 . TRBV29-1 TGCAGCGTTGAAGATCGGGGGGCCCATTACGAGCAGTACTTC CSVEDRGAHYEQYF
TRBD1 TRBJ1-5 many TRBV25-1 TGTGCCAGCAGTGCGTCGGGGGACAGAAGCAATCAGCCCCAGCATTTT CASSASGDRSNQPQHF
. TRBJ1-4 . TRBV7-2 TGTGCCAGCAGCTTCACGGGCTATGAAAAACTGTTTTTT CASSFTGYEKLFF
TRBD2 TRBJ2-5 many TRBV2 TGTGCCAGGACTAGCGGGAGGGCCCAAGAGACCCAGTACTTC CARTSGRAQETQYF
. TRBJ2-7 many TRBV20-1 TGCAGTGCTAGAGATGTGGCCGAGCAGTACTTC CSARDVAEQYF
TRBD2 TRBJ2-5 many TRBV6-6 TGTGCCAGCAGGGGACTAGCGGCAAGAGAGGCCCAGTACTTC CASRGLAAREAQYF
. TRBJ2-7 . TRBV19 TGTGCCAGTAGAGGCGGGCAGACCTACGAGCAGTACTTC CASRGGQTYEQYF
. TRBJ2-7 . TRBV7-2 TGTGCCAGCAGCTTTGTGGCCTATAAGGACGAGCAGTACTTC CASSFVAYKDEQYF
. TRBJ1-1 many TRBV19 TGTGCCAGTAGTTCGCGGAGGAACACTGAAGCTTTCTTT CASSSRRNTEAFF
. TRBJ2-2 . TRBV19 TGTGCCAGCAGACACGTTCAGGCCCTCAACACCGGGGAGCTGTTTTTT CASRHVQALNTGELFF
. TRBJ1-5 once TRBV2 TGTGCCAGCAGTGAAGGGCAAGGGGAGTATCAGCCCCAGCATTTT CASSEGQGEYQPQHF
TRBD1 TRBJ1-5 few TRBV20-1 TGCAGTGCTTTTCTGAGGGGGCTTGGAGCCCAGCATTTT CSAFLRGLGAQHF
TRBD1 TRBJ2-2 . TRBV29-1 TGCAGCGTCAGACAGGGGGAAGGCACCGGGGAGCTGTTTTTT CSVRQGEGTGELFF
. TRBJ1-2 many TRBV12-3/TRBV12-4 TGTGCCATCCCTTCGGGGCCTGGCTACACCTTC CAIPSGPGYTF
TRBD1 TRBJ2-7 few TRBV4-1 TGCGCCAGCAGCCAAGTGTTACAGGGGTACGAGCAGTACTTC CASSQVLQGYEQYF
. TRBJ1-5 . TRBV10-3 . CAICSATGGTGQPQHF
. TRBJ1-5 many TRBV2 TGTGCCAGCAGTCTCGGACACCCCGCCGATCAGCCCCAGCATTTT CASSLGHPADQPQHF
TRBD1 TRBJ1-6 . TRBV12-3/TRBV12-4 TGTGCCAGCAGTGTGACAGGGGGAGGACAGCCCCTCCACTTT CASSVTGGGQPLHF
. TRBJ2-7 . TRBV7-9 TGTGCCAGCAGCACCTTAAACGAGCAGTACTTC CASSTLNEQYF
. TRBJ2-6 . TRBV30 TGTGCCTGGGGAAGGCAAGCTGGGGCCAACGTCCTGACTTTC CAWGRQAGANVLTF
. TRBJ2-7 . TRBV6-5 TGTGCCAGCAGTGACAGGCATCGACAGACGACCTACGAGCAGTACTTC CASSDRHRQTTYEQYF
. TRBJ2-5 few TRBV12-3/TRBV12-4 TGTGCCAGCAGCGAGGCGGCCCAAGAGACCCAGTACTTC CASSEAAQETQYF
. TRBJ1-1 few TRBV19 TGTGCCAGTAGTATACAGGTGAACACTGAAGCTTTCTTT CASSIQVNTEAFF
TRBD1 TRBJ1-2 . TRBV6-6 TGTGCCAACAGTCTCGGGGACAGCGAGTCCTATGGCTACACCTTC CANSLGDSESYGYTF
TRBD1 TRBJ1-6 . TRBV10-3 TGTGCCGCTCGGGACAGGGAAGTTTCACCCCTCCACTTT CAARDREVSPLHF
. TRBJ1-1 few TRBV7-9 TGTGCCAGCAGCCCAACTGGAGGGTTGAACACTGAAGCTTTCTTT CASSPTGGLNTEAFF
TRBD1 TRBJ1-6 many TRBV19 TGTGCCAGTTTCGGACAGGGTAATTCACCCCTCCACTTT CASFGQGNSPLHF
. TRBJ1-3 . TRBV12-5 TGTGCTAGTGGTTTCGACCGAAACACCATATATTTT CASGFDRNTIYF
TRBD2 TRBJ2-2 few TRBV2 TGTGCCAGCACCCTCGGGACTAGCCGGAACACCGGGGAGCTGTTTTTT CASTLGTSRNTGELFF
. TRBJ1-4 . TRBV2 TGTGCCAGCAGTGCAAGGTATGACGCGGAAAAACTGTTTTTT CASSARYDAEKLFF
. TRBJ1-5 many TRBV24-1 TGTGCCACCAGTGAGCGGGGGGTTCATCAGCCCCAGCATTTT CATSERGVHQPQHF